This T cell receptor beta chain appears in the sequencing data of a study of blood T cells in healthy people across ages. Study at large: Capturing about one barcoded beta molecule per two T cells was achieved by template switching. Study results and limitations: Total diversity from one million sequenced T cells was likely underestimated.

The trim removed 3 bases at V and 4 bases at J, leaving 5 bases unmatched. Germline assignment: CDR1 SQVTM and CDR2 ANQGSEA. This CDR3 region has 14 residues. Points on this clonotype: Its antigen remains unidentified.

Through a sample-barcoded 5' primer and a J-beta primer mix, a second PCR was run for roughly 7 to 12 cycles. The template-switch adaptor, which had 12 random nucleotides, put a tag on each cDNA molecule. Each sample yielded at least 3 million CDR3-containing paired-end reads. Each CDR3 protein is one row after TCRdb ran MiXCR on the 5' RACE reads. The repertoire consists of about a million distinct CDR3 sequences, with about 51% occurring once and the leading ten covering over 20%. The sequencing input was blood. The chain recombines TRBV29-1 with TRBJ2-3; 9 positions agree with TRBD1. The TCR originated in a woman aged 60-70 years in good health. DNA for the CDR3: TGCAGCGTTGATCGGGACAGGGAGGCAGATACGCAGTATTTT. It encodes CSVDRDREADTQYF.